What follows are 18 T cell receptor beta chains derived from one specimen sequenced in a study of technical replicates of blood from a few donors. Clones were read by immunoSEQ multiplex PCR, and TCRdb kept only the in-frame ones, dropping some. The sample has about 62,000 clones; approximately 89% are singletons. What was sequenced was PBMCs. The receptor set was obtained from a human donor in good health. Some clones in this sample may be carry-over from other donors' samples.

The J gene is TRBJ1-2, the V gene TRBV30, with 7 bases matching TRBD1. Trimming removed 0 bases from V and 7 bases from J; junction bases left unmatched: 5. The CDR3 loop spans 13 amino acids. Germline CDR1 and CDR2: GTSNPN and SVGIG (reference sequence). The CDR3 bases are TGTGCCTGGAGTGTACAGGGGATGGGTGGCTACACCTTC. Protein: CAWSVQGMGGYTF.

This sequence joins TRBV15 and TRBJ2-7; 7 positions match TRBD2. V lost 3 bases to trimming and J lost 6 bases; unmatched junction nucleotides: 8. The germline V gene has CDR1 LNHNV and CDR2 YYDKDF (reference sequence). CDR3 length equals 14 residues. This CDR3 reads CATSSSGSQGEQYF. DNA of the CDR3: TGTGCCACCAGCAGTAGCGGGTCTCAAGGCGAGCAGTACTTC. Full variable domain (rest looked up from reference TRBV15 and TRBJ2-7): DAMVIQNPRYQVTQFGKPVTLSCSQTLNHNVMYWYQQKSSQAPKLLFHYYDKDFNNEADTPDNFQSRRPNTSFCFLDIRSPGLGDTAMYLCATSSSGSQGEQYFGPGTRLTVT.

This clone was picked up one time. The chain employs TRBV4-2 and TRBJ2-7, with TRBD2 identical over 11 bases. CDR1 is LGHNA, CDR2 YNFKEQ, per germline. The junction had 5 bases not matched to a gene; V was cut back by 0 bases and J by 1 base. The CDR3 totals 17 residues. CDR3 DNA sequence: TGTGCCAGCAGCCAAGAAGGGGGGACTAGCGGATCCTACGAGCAGTACTTC. Translating gives CASSQEGGTSGSYEQYF.

The chain carries TRBV19 and TRBJ1-6; the D is unclear. Germline CDR1 LNHDA, CDR2 SQIVND (reference sequence). Trimming shortened V by 3 bases and J by 2 bases, and 8 bases separated the two germline ends. The CDR3 spans 15 residues. The DNA of the CDR3 is TGTGCCAGTAGTATGGGAGAGCCCTATAATTCACCCCTCCACTTT. Protein sequence: CASSMGEPYNSPLHF. Full variable domain (missing parts from reference TRBV19 and TRBJ1-6): DGGITQSPKYLFRKEGQNVTLSCEQNLNHDAMYWYRQDPGQGLRLIYYSQIVNDFQKGDIAEGYSVSREKKESFPLTVTSAQKNPTAFYLCASSMGEPYNSPLHFGNGTRLTVT.

This chain uses TRBV6-1 with TRBJ2-7; TRBD2 might be the D (5 bases). V lost 2 bases and J lost 3, with 14 bases in between. Germline CDR1 reads MNHNS; CDR2 reads SASEGT. The CDR3 consists of 15 residues. Here the CDR3 DNA reads TGTGCCAGCAGTGAACCCAGACGGGGATTCTACGAGCAGTACTTC. This codes for CASSEPRRGFYEQYF.

The V and J genes are TRBV2 and TRBJ2-7, with 9 nucleotides matching TRBD2. Germline CDR1 is SNHLY and CDR2 is FYNNEI. This CDR3 comprises 14 residues. With V trimmed by 6 bases and J by 3 bases, 6 bases remained unmatched. CDR3 protein: CASRGSGSYYEQYF. The CDR3 nucleotides are TGTGCCAGCAGGGGTAGCGGGAGTTACTACGAGCAGTACTTC.

The chain links TRBV19 to TRBJ2-2, with D possibly matching TRBD2 (5 bases). CDR1 is LNHDA and CDR2 is SQIVND in the germline V gene (reference sequence). The CDR3 runs to 14 residues. V lost 6 bases, J lost 3 bases, and 11 bases lay in between. The CDR3 protein is CASRLLEDTGELFF. CDR3 DNA sequence: TGTGCCAGTAGACTGCTGGAGGACACCGGGGAGCTGTTTTTT. Full variable domain (remainder filled in from reference TRBV19 and TRBJ2-2): DGGITQSPKYLFRKEGQNVTLSCEQNLNHDAMYWYRQDPGQGLRLIYYSQIVNDFQKGDIAEGYSVSREKKESFPLTVTSAQKNPTAFYLCASRLLEDTGELFFGEGSRLTVL.

In its sample, this clone was seen once. The chain couples TRBV6-1 to TRBJ2-1, with a weak D call TRBD1 (6 bases). This CDR3 region has 16 residues. V lost 4 bases and J lost 4, with 17 bases in between. CDR1 is MNHNS and CDR2 is SASEGT in the germline V gene. The CDR3 DNA follows: TGTGCCAGCAGTGCCCCCGACAGGTTGGGGTACAATGAGCAGTTCTTC. Its translation is CASSAPDRLGYNEQFF.

The chain is built from TRBV7-9 and TRBJ2-2; 13 bases line up with TRBD2. Trimming at V came to 5 bases and at J to 4 bases, leaving 4 bases not matched to a gene. The CDR3 is made up of 16 amino acids. CDR1 SEHNR and CDR2 FQNEAQ come from the germline V gene (reference sequence). In DNA, the CDR3 is TGTGCCAGCAGCCCGGGACTAGCGGGGAGCACCGGGGAGCTGTTTTTT. Amino acid sequence: CASSPGLAGSTGELFF.

The V call is TRBV4-2, the J call TRBJ2-5, with D possibly being TRBD1 (5 bases). Deletions cut 0 bases from V and 7 bases from J, with 15 bases between. The V gene's germline CDR1 is LGHNA and CDR2 YNFKEQ. The CDR3 is 15 residues long. CDR3 coding DNA: TGTGCCAGCAGCCAAGATCTCAGTCAGGGTGGGACCCAGTACTTC. Its translation is CASSQDLSQGGTQYF.

V usage is TRBV11-3 and J usage is TRBJ2-2, with 8 bases identical to TRBD1. This CDR3 is built from 16 residues. V lost 5 bases and J lost 0; bases outside the gene matches: 5. In germline, CDR1 is SGHNT, CDR2 YENEEA. CDR3 DNA sequence: TGTGCCAGCAGCCCCGGACAGGGTGCGAACACCGGGGAGCTGTTTTTT. Translated, it gives CASSPGQGANTGELFF.

The rearrangement joins TRBV5-8 to TRBJ1-2; D is perhaps TRBD1 (5 bases). Germline values: CDR1 SGHTS, CDR2 YDEGEE. Trimming shortened V by 0 bases and J by 4 bases, and 16 bases separated the two germline ends. This CDR3 is built from 16 residues. CDR3 in amino acids: CASSLVNSGRAYGYTF. Written as DNA, the CDR3 is TGTGCCAGCAGCTTGGTTAATTCGGGCAGGGCCTATGGCTACACCTTC.

The chain has TRBV4-3 and TRBJ1-3; tentatively, D is TRBD1 (5 bases). CDR3 length: 13 residues. The V end lost 5 bases, the J end lost 3 bases, and 8 bases lay between the germline ends. CDR1 is LGHNA and CDR2 is YSLEER in the germline V gene. The CDR3: CASSRGGGNTIYF. The CDR3, as DNA: TGCGCCAGCAGCAGGGGTGGTGGAAACACCATATATTTT.

This rearrangement joins TRBV12-5 to TRBJ2-5; tentative D call: TRBD2 (5 bases). Trimming took off 8 bases at V and 3 bases at J, with 7 bases between the two ends. Germline assignment: CDR1 LGHNT and CDR2 FRNRAP. There are 11 residues in the CDR3. The CDR3 is CASLGEETQYF. CDR3 bases: TGTGCTAGTCTGGGAGAAGAGACCCAGTACTTC.

The V gene is TRBV4-1, the J gene TRBJ1-6, with D possibly being TRBD1 (5 bases). V gave up 3 bases and J gave up 3 bases, with 12 bases separating them. The germline V gene has CDR1 MGHRA and CDR2 YSYEKL. There are 16 residues in the CDR3. The CDR3 region has the DNA TGCGCCAGCAGCCACCGCGAGCAGGGCTATAATTCACCCCTCCACTTT. Translated: CASSHREQGYNSPLHF.

This clone was detected only once. V is TRBV5-4 and J is TRBJ1-4; 12 bases are shared with TRBD1. The junction had 7 bases not matched to a gene; V was cut back by 1 base and J by 3 bases. The CDR3 is 18 amino acids. Germline V gives CDR1 SGHNT, CDR2 YYREEE (reference sequence). In DNA, the CDR3 is TGTGCCAGCAGCTTGAGGGACAGGGGGCGGTTAGCTAATGAAAAACTGTTTTTT. Protein product: CASSLRDRGRLANEKLFF.

The gene calls are TRBV6-5 and TRBJ2-7; 8 bases agree with TRBD1. Germline CDR1 and CDR2: MNHEY and SVGAGI. Trimming at V came to 6 bases and at J to 2 bases, leaving 9 bases not matched to a gene. The CDR3 has 15 residues. CDR3 protein: CASSRTDRETYEQYF. The CDR3 DNA is TGTGCCAGCAGCAGAACGGACAGGGAGACCTACGAGCAGTACTTC.

The J gene is TRBJ1-2, the V gene TRBV9; 10 nucleotides agree with TRBD1. The CDR3 is 15 amino acids. J gave up 4 bases and V 3 bases, and 6 bases lay outside the gene matches. The germline V gene has CDR1 SGDLS and CDR2 YYNGEE. The CDR3: CASSDMTGGVYGYTF. The DNA of the CDR3 is TGTGCCAGCAGCGACATGACAGGGGGCGTCTATGGCTACACCTTC.